This T cell receptor beta chain originates from a study of cytomegalovirus exposure and HLA in healthy donors. Findings of the study overall: Clonal expansion, a later analysis showed, was greater in HLA-associated TCR beta chains than in equally common others. TCR beta V- and J-gene trimming, according to a later analysis, was linked to a missense DCLRE1C variant.

This PCR relied on a set of 60 Vbeta primers and 13 Jbeta primers. Original data processing: Unique TCR beta chains numbered approximately 80 million in a later analysis, with roughly 11 million shared. Produced via immunoSEQ multiplex PCR; TCRdb's table is partial and in-frame only. V and J calls and clone size follow that table, whereas D and trimming were derived from the DNA. The sample has around 210,000 clones, about 85% seen once; the top ten hold 0.2% to 0.3%. The length of the CDR3 is 16 residues. V was pared by 4 bases and J by 1 base, with 17 bases between. In germline, CDR1 is SGHRS, CDR2 YFSETQ. Healthy bone marrow donors made up the donor group. Worth noting for this clone: Its target is not known.

This chain uses TRBV5-1 with TRBJ1-1; possible D gene TRBD1, 6 bases. Sequencing input: PBMCs. This receptor was obtained from a girl aged 2 to 10 in good health and CMV-seronegative. CDR3: CASSLSWGLRNTEAFF. The DNA of the CDR3 is TGCGCCAGCAGCCTTTCTTGGGGGCTAAGGAACACTGAAGCTTTCTTT.